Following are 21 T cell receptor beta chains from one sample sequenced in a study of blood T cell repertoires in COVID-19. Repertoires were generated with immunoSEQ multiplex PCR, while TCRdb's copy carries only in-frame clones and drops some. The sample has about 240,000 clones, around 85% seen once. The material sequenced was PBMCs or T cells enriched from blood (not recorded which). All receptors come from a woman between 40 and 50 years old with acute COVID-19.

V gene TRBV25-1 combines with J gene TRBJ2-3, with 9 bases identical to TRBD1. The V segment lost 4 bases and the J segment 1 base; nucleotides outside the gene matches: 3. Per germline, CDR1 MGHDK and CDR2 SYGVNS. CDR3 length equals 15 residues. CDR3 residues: CASSAHRGRTDTQYF. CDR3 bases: TGTGCCAGCAGTGCCCACAGGGGGCGCACAGATACGCAGTATTTT. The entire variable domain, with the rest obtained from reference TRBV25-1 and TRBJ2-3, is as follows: EADIYQTPRYLVIGTGKKITLECSQTMGHDKMYWYQQDPGMELHLIHYSYGVNSTEKGDLSSESTVSRIRTEHFPLTLESARPSHTSQYLCASSAHRGRTDTQYFGPGTRLTVL.

CDR3 amino acids: CASSAADTQYF. CDR3 nucleotide sequence: TGTGCTTCATCGGCGGCAGATACGCAGTATTTT. This chain links TRBV30 with TRBJ2-3, with D unclear. In germline, CDR1 is GTSNPN, CDR2 SVGIG (reference sequence). This CDR3 is built from 11 residues.

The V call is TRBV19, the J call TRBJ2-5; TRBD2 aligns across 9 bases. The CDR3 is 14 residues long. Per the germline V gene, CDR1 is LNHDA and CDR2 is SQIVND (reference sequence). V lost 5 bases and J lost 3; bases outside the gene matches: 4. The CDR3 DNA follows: TGTGCCAGTAGTCTAGTAGCGGGAGAAGAGACCCAGTACTTC. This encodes CASSLVAGEETQYF.

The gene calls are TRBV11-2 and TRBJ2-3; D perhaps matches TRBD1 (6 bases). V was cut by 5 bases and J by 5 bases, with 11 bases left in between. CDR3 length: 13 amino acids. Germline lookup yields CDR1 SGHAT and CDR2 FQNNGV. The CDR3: CASSLRGGDTQYF. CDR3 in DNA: TGTGCCAGCAGCCTTCGAGGGGGAGATACGCAGTATTTT.

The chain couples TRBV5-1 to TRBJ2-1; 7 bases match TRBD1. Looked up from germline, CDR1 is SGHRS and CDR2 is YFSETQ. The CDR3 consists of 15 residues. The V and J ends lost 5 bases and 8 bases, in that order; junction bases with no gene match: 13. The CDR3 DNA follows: TGCGCCAGCAGGCCGACAGGGTCCTCGGGCGATGAGCAGTTCTTC. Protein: CASRPTGSSGDEQFF.

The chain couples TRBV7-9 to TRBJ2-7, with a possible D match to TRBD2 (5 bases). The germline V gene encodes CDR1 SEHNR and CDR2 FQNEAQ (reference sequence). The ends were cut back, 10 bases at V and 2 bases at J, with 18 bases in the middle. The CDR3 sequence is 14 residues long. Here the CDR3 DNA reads TGTGCCACCACGATTCCGGGGAGCCCCTACGAGCAGTACTTC. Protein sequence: CATTIPGSPYEQYF.

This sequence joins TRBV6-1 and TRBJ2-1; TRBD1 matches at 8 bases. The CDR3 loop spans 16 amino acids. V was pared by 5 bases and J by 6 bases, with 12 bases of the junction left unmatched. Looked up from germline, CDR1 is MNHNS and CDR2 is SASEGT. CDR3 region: CASSKGTGGLLNEQFF. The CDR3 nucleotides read TGTGCCAGCAGTAAAGGAACAGGGGGATTGCTCAATGAGCAGTTCTTC.

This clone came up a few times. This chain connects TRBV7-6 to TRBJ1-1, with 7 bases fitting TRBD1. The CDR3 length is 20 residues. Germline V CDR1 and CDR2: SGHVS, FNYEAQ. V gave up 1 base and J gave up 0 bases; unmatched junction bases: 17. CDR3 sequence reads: CASSLVGTTGDGSMNTEAFF. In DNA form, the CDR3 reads TGTGCCAGCAGCTTAGTTGGCACAACAGGGGACGGTAGCATGAACACTGAAGCTTTCTTT.

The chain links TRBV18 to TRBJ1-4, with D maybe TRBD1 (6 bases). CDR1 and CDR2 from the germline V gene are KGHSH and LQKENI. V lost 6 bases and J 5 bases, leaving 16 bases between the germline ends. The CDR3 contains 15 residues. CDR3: CASSLKTGPNEKLFF. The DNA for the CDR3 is TGTGCCAGCTCTCTTAAGACAGGTCCAAATGAAAAACTGTTTTTT. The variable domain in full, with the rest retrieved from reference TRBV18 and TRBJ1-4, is NAGVMQNPRHLVRRRGQEARLRCSPMKGHSHVYWYRQLPEEGLKFMVYLQKENIIDESGMPKERFSAEFPKEGPSILRIQQVVRGDSAAYFCASSLKTGPNEKLFFGSGTQLSVL.

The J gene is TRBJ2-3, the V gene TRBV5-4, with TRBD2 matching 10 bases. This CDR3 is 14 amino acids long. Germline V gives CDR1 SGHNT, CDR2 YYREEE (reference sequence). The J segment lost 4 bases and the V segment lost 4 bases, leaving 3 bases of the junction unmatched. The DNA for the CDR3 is TGTGCCAGCAGCCTAGCGGGAGTACCAGATACGCAGTATTTT. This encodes CASSLAGVPDTQYF.

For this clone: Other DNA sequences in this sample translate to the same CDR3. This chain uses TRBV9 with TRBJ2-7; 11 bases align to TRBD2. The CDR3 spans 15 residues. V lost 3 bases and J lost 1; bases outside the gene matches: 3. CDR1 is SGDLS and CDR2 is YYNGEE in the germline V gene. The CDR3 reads CASSEGTSGSYEQYF. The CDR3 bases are TGTGCCAGCAGCGAGGGGACTAGCGGTTCCTACGAGCAGTACTTC.

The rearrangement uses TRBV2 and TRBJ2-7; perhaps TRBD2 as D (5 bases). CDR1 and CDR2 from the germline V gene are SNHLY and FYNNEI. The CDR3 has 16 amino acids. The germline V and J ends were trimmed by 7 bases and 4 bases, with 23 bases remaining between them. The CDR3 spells CASTLRFGESSYEQYF. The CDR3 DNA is TGTGCCAGCACCCTAAGGTTCGGGGAGAGTTCATACGAGCAGTACTTC.

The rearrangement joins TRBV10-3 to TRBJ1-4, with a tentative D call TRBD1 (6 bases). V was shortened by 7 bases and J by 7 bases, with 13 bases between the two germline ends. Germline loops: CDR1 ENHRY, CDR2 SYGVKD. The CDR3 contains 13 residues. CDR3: CAIKAGESEKLFF. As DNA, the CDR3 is TGTGCCATCAAGGCAGGGGAAAGTGAAAAACTGTTTTTT.

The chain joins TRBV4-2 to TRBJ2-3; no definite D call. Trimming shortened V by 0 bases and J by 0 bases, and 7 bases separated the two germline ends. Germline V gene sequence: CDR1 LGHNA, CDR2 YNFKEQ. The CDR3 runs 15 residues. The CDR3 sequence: CASSQDKTSTDTQYF. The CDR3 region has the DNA TGTGCCAGCAGCCAAGACAAAACTAGCACAGATACGCAGTATTTT.

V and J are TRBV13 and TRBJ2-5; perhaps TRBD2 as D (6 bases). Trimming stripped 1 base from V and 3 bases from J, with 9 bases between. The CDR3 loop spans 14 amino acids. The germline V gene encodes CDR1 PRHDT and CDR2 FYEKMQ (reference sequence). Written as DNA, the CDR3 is TGTGCCAGCAGCTTAGCGGGAGTAGAAGAGACCCAGTACTTC. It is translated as CASSLAGVEETQYF.

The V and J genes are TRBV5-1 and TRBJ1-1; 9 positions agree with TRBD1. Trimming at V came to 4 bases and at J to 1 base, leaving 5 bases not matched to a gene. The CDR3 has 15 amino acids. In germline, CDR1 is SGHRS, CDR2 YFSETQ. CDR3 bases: TGCGCCAGCAGCGGGGGGACAGGGCCGAACACTGAAGCTTTCTTT. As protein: CASSGGTGPNTEAFF.

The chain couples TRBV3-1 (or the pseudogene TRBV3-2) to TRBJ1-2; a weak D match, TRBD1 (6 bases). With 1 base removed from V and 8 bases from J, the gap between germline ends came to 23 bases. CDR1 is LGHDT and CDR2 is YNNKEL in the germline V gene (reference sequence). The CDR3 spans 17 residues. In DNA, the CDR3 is TGTGCCAGCAGCCAAGTCATTTCCCGGGGGGCGATTGACGGCTACACCTTC. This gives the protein CASSQVISRGAIDGYTF.

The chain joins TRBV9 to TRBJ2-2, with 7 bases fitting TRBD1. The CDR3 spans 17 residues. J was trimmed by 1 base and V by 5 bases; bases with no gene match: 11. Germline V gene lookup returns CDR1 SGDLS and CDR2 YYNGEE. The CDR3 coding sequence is TGTGCCAGCAGTGACAACAGGGGCCAGGGGAACACCGGGGAGCTGTTTTTT. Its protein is CASSDNRGQGNTGELFF.

CDR3 nucleotides: TGTGCCAGCAGCCTCGGGACTAGCGGGGGAAGCTCCTACGAGCAGTACTTC. It codes for CASSLGTSGGSSYEQYF. This chain connects TRBV5-4 to TRBJ2-7, with 14 bases identical to TRBD2. The V gene end was trimmed by 4 bases and the J gene end by 0 bases; junction bases not matched to a gene: 6. The germline gives CDR1 SGHNT, CDR2 YYREEE (reference sequence). CDR3 length: 17 residues.

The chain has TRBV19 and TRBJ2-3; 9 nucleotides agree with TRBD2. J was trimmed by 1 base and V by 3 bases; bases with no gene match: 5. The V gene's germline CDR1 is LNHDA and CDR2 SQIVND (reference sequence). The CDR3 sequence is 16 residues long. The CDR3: CASSIGSGSGTDTQYF. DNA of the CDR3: TGTGCCAGTAGTATTGGTAGCGGGAGTGGCACAGATACGCAGTATTTT.

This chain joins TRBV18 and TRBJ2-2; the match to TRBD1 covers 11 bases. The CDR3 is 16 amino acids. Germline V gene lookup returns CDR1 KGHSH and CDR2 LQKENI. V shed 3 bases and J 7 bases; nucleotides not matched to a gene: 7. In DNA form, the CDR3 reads TGTGCCAGCTCACCGCTGGACAGGGGGCTTCGCGGGGAGCTGTTTTTT. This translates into CASSPLDRGLRGELFF.